This entry lists 5 T cell receptor beta chains sequenced from one sample in a study of blood T cell repertoires in COVID-19. Profiled with immunoSEQ multiplex PCR; TCRdb holds only in-frame clones, not every one. This sample has about 270,000 clones, with about 88% found just once. The specimen sequenced was peripheral blood. All receptors come from a woman aged 70-85 years with COVID-19, enrolled during active disease.

The V call is TRBV7-9, the J call TRBJ2-5; 7 positions agree with TRBD1. Trimming at V came to 8 bases and at J to 2 bases, leaving 2 bases not matched to a gene. Per germline, CDR1 SEHNR and CDR2 FQNEAQ (reference sequence). The CDR3 is made up of 12 amino acids. CDR3 residues: CASWGQQETQYF. The DNA for the CDR3 is TGTGCCAGCTGGGGACAGCAAGAGACCCAGTACTTC.

This clone is a singleton in its sample. The chain links TRBV6-5 to TRBJ2-7, with D possibly matching TRBD2 (6 bases). This CDR3 contains 14 residues. Per the germline V gene, CDR1 is MNHEY and CDR2 is SVGAGI. V shed 4 bases and J shed 2 bases, with 12 bases lying between them. This CDR3 reads CASSSPGDPYEQYF. The CDR3 nucleotides read TGTGCCAGCAGTTCCCCGGGAGACCCCTACGAGCAGTACTTC.

The chain is built from TRBV19 and TRBJ1-2; 9 bases align to TRBD1. V lost 1 base and J lost 4; bases outside the gene matches: 10. Germline values: CDR1 LNHDA, CDR2 SQIVND (reference sequence). This CDR3 has 17 amino acids. CDR3: CASSIARDRVWGYGYTF. The DNA of the CDR3 is TGTGCCAGTAGTATAGCGCGGGACAGGGTGTGGGGCTATGGCTACACCTTC.

The chain recombines TRBV7-8 with TRBJ2-1, with 8 bases that match TRBD2. Germline loops: CDR1 SGHVS, CDR2 FQNEAQ. The CDR3 length is 14 residues. The ends lost 2 bases at V and 7 bases at J; junction bases unmatched: 4. The CDR3 reads CASSLRSGGNEQFF. The CDR3 DNA reads TGTGCCAGCAGCTTAAGGTCGGGGGGGAATGAGCAGTTCTTC. The complete variable domain, with remaining parts taken from reference TRBV7-8 and TRBJ2-1, reads GAGVSQSPRYKVAKRGQDVALRCDPISGHVSLFWYQQALGQGPEFLTYFQNEAQLDKSGLPSDRFFAERPEGSVSTLKIQRTQQEDSAVYLCASSLRSGGNEQFFGPGTRLTVL.

The rearrangement uses TRBV28 and TRBJ1-2; a possible D gene is TRBD1 (5 bases). Deletions cut 8 bases from V and 4 bases from J, with 8 bases between. This CDR3 region has 11 residues. CDR1 and CDR2 from the germline V gene are MDHEN and SYDVKM. The CDR3 DNA reads as TGTGCCAGCGCGGGGCTCTATGGCTACACCTTC. Residues: CASAGLYGYTF.